These T cell receptor beta chains were read from a single sample in a study of shared clonotypes between healthy human individuals. Here immunoSEQ multiplex PCR was the method, and the copy in TCRdb shows in-frame clones only, minus some. The sample comprises 1,400,000 or so clones, 97% to 99% of which are singletons, and roughly 0.35% rests with the top ten. The sample comprised naive CD4+ T cells sorted from blood. These receptors were taken from a man aged 30-40 years in good health. The conserved cysteine and the conserved F or W are not part of the CDR3 here.

V,CDR3
TRBV18,ASSPLQGGKETQY
TRBV29-1,SALVSGFREKLF
TRBV5-4,ASSLGRGNTEAF
TRBV28,ASIVGGTSYGYT
TRBV9,ASSVELKTRYGYT
TRBV6-4,ASSDRGLADNEQF
TRBV2,ASTRDREDTEAF
TRBV5-1,ASSLEVVGGRGYEQY
TRBV5-1,ASSPGTSGSSIGELF
TRBV5-1,ASSDARRETQY
TRBV10-1,ASSRELDYGYT
TRBV6-5,ASRPFPGDGELF